The clone carrying this T cell receptor (beta chain) turned up a few times. TCR beta libraries were built from RNA through three nested multiplex PCR rounds using modified ARM-PCR. Using its own MiXCR run on the multiplex PCR reads, TCRdb lists one record per CDR3 protein. The sample lists around 33,000 distinct CDR3 sequences; around 55% were seen once. This CDR3 comprises 16 residues. Germline assignment: CDR1 KGHSH and CDR2 LQKENI. V lost 3 bases and J lost 0; bases outside the gene matches: 5. This sample is part of a study of tumor-infiltrating lymphocytes in glioblastoma multiforme. What was sequenced was brain tumor tissue. The chain employs TRBV18 and TRBJ1-1; TRBD1 agrees at 9 bases. The receptor was isolated from a male donor with glioblastoma. CDR3 protein: CASSPKQGAVNTEAFF. The CDR3 coding sequence is TGTGCCAGCTCACCCAAACAGGGGGCGGTGAACACTGAAGCTTTCTTT.